This T cell receptor beta chain was retrieved from a study of cytomegalovirus exposure and HLA in healthy donors. Overall study findings and caveats: About 150 TCR beta chains were listed as cytomegalovirus-associated.

Trimming removed 1 base from V and 2 bases from J, with 10 bases in between. The germline CDR1 and CDR2 sequences are MGHRA and YSYEKL. There are 15 residues in the CDR3. Concerning this clone: The target antigen is unknown.

The donors were members of the roughly 120-subject validation cohort (separate from the approximately 670-subject first cohort). Profiling relied on immunoSEQ multiplex PCR, and the TCRdb table lists in-frame clones only, not all of them. The data show tens of thousands of clones, approximately 91% seen once. Sequenced input: PBMCs. The origin of this receptor is a man aged 25-45 years in good health and CMV-seronegative. V and J are TRBV4-1 and TRBJ2-3; D not resolved. The CDR3 DNA reads TGCGCCAGCAGCCAAGGCCCCCTAGACACAGATACGCAGTATTTT. Protein sequence: CASSQGPLDTDTQYF.